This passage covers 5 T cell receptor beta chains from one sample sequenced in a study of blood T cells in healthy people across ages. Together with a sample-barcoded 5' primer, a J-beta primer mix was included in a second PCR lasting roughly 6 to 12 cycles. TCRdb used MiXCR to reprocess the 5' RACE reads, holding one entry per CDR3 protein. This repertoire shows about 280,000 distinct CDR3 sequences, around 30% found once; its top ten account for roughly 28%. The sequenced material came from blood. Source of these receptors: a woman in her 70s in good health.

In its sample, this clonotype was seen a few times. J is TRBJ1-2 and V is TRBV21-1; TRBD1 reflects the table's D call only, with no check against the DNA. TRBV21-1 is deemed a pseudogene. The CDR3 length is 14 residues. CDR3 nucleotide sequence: TGTGCCAGCAGCAGGGAAGGGGGCTTATGGAGCTACACCTTC. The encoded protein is CASSREGGLWSYTF.

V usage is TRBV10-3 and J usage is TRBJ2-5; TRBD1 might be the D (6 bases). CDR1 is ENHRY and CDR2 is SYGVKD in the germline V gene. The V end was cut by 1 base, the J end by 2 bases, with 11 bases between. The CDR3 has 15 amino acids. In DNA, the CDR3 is TGTGCCATCAGTGAGTTTCCAGACAGGCAAGAGACCCAGTACTTC. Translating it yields CAISEFPDRQETQYF.

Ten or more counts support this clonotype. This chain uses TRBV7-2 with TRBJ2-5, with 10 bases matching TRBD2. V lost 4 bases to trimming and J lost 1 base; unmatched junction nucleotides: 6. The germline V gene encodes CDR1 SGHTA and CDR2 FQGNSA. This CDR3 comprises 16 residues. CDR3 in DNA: TGTGCCAGCAGCTCGCATAGCGGGAGGCCCCAAGAGACCCAGTACTTC. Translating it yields CASSSHSGRPQETQYF.

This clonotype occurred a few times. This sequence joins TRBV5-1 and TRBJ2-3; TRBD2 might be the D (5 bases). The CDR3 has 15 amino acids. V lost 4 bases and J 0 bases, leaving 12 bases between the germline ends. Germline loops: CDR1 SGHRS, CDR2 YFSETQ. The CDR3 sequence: CASSEGSSSTDTQYF. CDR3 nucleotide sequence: TGCGCCAGCAGCGAAGGGAGCTCTAGCACAGATACGCAGTATTTT.

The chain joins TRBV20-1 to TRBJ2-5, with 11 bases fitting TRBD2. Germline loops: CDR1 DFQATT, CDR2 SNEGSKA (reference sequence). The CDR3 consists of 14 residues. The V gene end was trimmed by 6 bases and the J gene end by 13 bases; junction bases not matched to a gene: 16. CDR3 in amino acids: CSAPLAGGPHERYF. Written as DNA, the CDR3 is TGCAGTGCCCCGTTAGCGGGAGGGCCCCACGAGCGGTACTTC.